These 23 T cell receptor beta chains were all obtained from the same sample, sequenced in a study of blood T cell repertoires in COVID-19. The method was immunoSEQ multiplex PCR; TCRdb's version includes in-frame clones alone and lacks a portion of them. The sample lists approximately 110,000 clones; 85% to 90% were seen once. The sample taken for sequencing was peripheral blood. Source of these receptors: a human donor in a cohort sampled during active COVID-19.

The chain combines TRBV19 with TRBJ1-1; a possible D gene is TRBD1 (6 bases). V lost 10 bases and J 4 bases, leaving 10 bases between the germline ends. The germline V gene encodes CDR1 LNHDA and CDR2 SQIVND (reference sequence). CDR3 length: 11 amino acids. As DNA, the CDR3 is TGTGCCACCAGGACAGTCACTGAAGCTTTCTTT. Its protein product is CATRTVTEAFF.

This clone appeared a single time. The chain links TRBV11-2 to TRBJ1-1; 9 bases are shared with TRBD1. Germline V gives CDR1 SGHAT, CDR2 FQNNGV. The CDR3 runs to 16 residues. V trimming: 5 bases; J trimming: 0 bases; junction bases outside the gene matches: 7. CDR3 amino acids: CASSPTDRGLNTEAFF. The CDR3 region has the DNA TGTGCCAGCAGCCCTACGGACAGGGGCCTGAACACTGAAGCTTTCTTT.

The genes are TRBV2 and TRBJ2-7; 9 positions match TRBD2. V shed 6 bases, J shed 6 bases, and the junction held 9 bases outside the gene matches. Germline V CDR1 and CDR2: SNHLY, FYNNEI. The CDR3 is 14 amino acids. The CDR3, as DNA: TGTGCCAGCAGCCAACGCAAGACTAGCGGCGAGCAGTACTTC. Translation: CASSQRKTSGEQYF.

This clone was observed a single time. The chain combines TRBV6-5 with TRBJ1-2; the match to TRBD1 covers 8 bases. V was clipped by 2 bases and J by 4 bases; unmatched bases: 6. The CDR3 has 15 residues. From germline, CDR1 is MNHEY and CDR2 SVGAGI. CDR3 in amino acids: CASSYSPTGGYGYTF. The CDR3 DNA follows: TGTGCCAGCAGTTACAGCCCAACAGGGGGCTATGGCTACACCTTC.

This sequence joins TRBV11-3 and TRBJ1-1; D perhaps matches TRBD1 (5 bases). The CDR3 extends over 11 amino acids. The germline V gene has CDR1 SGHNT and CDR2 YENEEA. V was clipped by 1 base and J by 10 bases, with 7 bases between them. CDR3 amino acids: CASSLGGGAFF. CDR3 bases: TGTGCCAGCAGCTTAGGGGGGGGAGCTTTCTTT. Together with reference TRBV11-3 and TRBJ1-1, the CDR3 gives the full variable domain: EAGVVQSPRYKIIEKKQPVAFWCNPISGHNTLYWYLQNLGQGPELLIRYENEEAVDDSQLPKDRFSAERLKGVDSTLKIQPAELGDSAVYLCASSLGGGAFFGQGTRLTVV.

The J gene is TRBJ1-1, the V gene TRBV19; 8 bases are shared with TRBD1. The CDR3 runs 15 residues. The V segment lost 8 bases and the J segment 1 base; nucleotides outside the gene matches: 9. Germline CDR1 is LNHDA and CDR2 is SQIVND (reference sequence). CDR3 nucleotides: TGTGCCAGTCGGGGGACAGGAGCAAGGAACACTGAAGCTTTCTTT. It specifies CASRGTGARNTEAFF. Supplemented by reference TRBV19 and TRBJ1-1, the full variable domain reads DGGITQSPKYLFRKEGQNVTLSCEQNLNHDAMYWYRQDPGQGLRLIYYSQIVNDFQKGDIAEGYSVSREKKESFPLTVTSAQKNPTAFYLCASRGTGARNTEAFFGQGTRLTVV.

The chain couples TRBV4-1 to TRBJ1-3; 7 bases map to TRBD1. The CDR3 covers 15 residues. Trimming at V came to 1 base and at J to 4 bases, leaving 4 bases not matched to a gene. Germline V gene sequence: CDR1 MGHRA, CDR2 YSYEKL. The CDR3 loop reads CASSQAPDRGNTIYF. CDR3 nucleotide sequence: TGCGCCAGCAGCCAAGCGCCGGACAGGGGAAACACCATATATTTT.

The CDR3 region has the DNA TGTGCCAGCAGTTATAAACTAGCGACTCCCCCCTACGAGCAGTACTTC. Its protein is CASSYKLATPPYEQYF. The chain joins TRBV6-5 to TRBJ2-7; 7 nucleotides line up with TRBD2. With V trimmed by 3 bases and J by 2 bases, 10 bases remained unmatched. CDR1 is MNHEY and CDR2 is SVGAGI in the germline V gene. The CDR3 is 16 residues long.

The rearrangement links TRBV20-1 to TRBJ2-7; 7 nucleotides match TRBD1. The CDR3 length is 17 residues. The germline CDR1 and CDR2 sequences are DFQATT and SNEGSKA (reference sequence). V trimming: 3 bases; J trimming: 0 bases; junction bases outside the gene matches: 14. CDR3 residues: CSASDGRGTPNSYEQYF. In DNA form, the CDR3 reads TGCAGTGCTAGTGACGGCAGGGGGACCCCGAACTCCTACGAGCAGTACTTC.

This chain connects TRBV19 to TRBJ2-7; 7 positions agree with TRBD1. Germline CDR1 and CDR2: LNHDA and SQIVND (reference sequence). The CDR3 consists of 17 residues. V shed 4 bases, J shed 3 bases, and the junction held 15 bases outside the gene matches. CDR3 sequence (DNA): TGTGCCAGTAGTAGAGAACATTGGACAGGCTCGCACTACGAGCAGTACTTC. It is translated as CASSREHWTGSHYEQYF.

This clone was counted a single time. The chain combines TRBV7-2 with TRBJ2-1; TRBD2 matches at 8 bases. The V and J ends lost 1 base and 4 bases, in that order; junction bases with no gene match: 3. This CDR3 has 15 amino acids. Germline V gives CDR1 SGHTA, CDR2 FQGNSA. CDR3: CASSLDGLAYNEQFF. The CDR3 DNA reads TGTGCCAGCAGCTTAGATGGACTAGCTTACAATGAGCAGTTCTTC.

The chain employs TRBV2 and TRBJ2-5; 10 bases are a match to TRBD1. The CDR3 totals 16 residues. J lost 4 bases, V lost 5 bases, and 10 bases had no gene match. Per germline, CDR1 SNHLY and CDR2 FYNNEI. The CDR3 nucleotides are TGTGCCAGCAGTAAATACGGGACAGGGGAAGGAGAGACCCAGTACTTC. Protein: CASSKYGTGEGETQYF.

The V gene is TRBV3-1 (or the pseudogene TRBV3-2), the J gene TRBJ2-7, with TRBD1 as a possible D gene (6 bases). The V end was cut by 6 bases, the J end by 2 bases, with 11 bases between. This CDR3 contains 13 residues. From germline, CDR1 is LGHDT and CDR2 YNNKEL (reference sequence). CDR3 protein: CASSRTAPYEQYF. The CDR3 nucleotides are TGTGCCAGCAGTCGGACAGCGCCCTACGAGCAGTACTTC.

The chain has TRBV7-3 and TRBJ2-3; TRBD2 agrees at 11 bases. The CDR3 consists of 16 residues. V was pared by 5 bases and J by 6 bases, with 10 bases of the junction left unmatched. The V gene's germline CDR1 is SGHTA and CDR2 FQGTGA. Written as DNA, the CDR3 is TGTGCCAGCAGCCCAAGGATAGCGGGAGGGAGGGATACGCAGTATTTT. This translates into CASSPRIAGGRDTQYF.

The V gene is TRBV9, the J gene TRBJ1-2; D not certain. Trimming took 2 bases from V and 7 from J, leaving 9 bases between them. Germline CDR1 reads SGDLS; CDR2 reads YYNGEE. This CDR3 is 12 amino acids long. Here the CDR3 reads CASSVGLGGYTF. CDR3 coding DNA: TGTGCCAGCAGCGTGGGCTTAGGTGGCTACACCTTC.

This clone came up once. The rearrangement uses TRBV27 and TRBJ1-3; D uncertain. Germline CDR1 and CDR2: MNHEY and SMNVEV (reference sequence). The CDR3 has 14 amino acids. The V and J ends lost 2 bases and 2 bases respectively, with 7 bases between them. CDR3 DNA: TGTGCCAGCAGTTTAGGGAGGACTGGAAACACCATATATTTT. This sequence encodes CASSLGRTGNTIYF.

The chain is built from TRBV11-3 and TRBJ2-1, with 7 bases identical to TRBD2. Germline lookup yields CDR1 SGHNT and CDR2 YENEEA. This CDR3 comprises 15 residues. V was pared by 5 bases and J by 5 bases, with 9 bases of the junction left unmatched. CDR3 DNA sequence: TGTGCCAGCAGCATCGGTAGCGGGCCGAACAATGAGCAGTTCTTC. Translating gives CASSIGSGPNNEQFF.

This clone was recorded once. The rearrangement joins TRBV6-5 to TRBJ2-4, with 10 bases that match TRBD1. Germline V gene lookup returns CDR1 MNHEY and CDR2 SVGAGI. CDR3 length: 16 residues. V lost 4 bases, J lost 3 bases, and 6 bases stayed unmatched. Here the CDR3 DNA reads TGTGCCAGCAGTTCCCTTGGGGACAGGGGCAAAAACATTCAGTACTTC. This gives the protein CASSSLGDRGKNIQYF.

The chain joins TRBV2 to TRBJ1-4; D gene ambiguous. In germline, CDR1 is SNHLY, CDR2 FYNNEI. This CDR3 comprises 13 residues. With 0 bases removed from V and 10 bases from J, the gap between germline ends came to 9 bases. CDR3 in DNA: TGTGCCAGCAGTGAAGCAGGAGGAACAAAACTGTTTTTT. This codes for CASSEAGGTKLFF.

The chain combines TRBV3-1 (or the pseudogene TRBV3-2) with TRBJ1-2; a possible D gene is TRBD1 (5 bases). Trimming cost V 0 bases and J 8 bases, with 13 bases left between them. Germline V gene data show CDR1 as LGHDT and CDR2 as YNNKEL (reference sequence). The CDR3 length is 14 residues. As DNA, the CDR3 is TGTGCCAGCAGCCAAGAAAGGAGGGGTCGAGGCTACACCTTC. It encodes CASSQERRGRGYTF.

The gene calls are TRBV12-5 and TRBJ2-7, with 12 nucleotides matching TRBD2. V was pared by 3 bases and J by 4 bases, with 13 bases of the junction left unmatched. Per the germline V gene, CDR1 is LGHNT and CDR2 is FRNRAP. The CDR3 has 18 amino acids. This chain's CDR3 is CASGFDTKTSGGDYEQYF. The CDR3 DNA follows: TGTGCTAGTGGTTTCGATACGAAGACTAGCGGGGGAGATTACGAGCAGTACTTC.

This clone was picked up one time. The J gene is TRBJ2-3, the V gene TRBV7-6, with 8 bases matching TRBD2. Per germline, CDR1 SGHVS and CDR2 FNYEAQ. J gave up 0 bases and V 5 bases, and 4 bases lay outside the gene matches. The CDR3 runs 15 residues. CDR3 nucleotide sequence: TGTGCCAGCAGCCCCGGACTAGCTAGCACAGATACGCAGTATTTT. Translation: CASSPGLASTDTQYF.

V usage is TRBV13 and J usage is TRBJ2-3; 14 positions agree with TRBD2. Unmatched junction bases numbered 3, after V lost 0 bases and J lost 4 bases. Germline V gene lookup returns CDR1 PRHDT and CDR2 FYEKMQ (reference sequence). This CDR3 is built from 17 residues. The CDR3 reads CASSLGRGLAGADTQYF. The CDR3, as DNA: TGTGCCAGCAGCTTAGGCCGGGGACTAGCGGGAGCAGATACGCAGTATTTT.